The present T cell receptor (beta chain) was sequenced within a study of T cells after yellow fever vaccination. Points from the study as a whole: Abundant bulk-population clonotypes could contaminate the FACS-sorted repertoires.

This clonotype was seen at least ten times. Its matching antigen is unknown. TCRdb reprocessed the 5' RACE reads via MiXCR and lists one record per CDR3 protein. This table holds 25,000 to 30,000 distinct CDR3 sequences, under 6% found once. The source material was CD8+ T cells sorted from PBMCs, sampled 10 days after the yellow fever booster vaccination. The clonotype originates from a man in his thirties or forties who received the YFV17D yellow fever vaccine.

The CDR3 reads CASSLDNFWDRGRVEQFF. CDR3 coding DNA: TGTGCCAGCAGCTTAGACAATTTTTGGGACAGGGGGCGGGTTGAGCAGTTCTTC. The V call is TRBV11-2, the J call TRBJ2-1; 12 bases fit TRBD1. CDR3 size: 18 residues. CDR1 is SGHAT and CDR2 is FQNNGV in the germline V gene. After removal of 0 bases from V and 9 bases from J, the junction contained 12 bases not matched to a gene.